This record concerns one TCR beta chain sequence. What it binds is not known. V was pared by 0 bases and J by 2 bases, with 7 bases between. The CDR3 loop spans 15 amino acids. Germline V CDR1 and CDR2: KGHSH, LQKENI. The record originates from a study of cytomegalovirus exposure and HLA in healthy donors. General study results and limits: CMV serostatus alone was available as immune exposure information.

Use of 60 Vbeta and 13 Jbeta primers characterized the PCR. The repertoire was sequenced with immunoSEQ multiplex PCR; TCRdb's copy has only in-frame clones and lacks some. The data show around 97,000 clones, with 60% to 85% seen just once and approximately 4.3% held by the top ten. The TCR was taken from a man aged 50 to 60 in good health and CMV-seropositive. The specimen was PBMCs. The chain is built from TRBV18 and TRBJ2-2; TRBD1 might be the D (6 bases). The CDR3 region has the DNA TGTGCCAGCTCACCACCGGGACAAAACACCGGGGAGCTGTTTTTT. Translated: CASSPPGQNTGELFF.